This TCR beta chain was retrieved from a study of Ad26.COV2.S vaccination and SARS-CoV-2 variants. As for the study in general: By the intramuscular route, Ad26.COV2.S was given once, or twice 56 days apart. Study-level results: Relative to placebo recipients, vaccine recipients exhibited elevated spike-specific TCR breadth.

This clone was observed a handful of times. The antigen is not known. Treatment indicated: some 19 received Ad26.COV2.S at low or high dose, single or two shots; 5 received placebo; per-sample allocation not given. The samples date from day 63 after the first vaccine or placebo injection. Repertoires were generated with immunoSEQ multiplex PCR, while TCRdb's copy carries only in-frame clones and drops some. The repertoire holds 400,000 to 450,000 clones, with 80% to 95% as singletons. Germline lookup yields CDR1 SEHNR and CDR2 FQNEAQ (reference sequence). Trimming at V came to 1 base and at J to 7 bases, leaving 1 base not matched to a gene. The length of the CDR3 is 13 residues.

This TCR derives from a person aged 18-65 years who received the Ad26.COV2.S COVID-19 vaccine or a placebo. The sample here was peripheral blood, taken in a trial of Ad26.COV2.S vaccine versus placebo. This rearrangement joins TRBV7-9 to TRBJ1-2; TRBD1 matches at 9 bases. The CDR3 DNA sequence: TGTGCCAGCAGCTTAGAACAGGGGGCTGGCTACACCTTC. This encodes CASSLEQGAGYTF.